This T cell receptor (beta chain) was found in a study of high-grade serous ovarian cancer treatment subgroups. The overall study: Each sample yielded on average 7,494 unique TCR beta rearrangements from over 12,000 reads. Study-wide results and caveats: These tumor repertoires lack spatial information from bulk sequencing. Different patients shared almost no repertoire; same-patient tumors shared about 0.095 to 0.79.

TCRdb's copy holds only in-frame clones and misses some; the assay was immunoSEQ multiplex PCR. The sample shows fewer than 2,000 clones, around three quarters of them seen only once. Germline lookup yields CDR1 MRHNA and CDR2 SNTAGT. The CDR3 length is 15 residues. With 2 bases removed from V and 5 bases from J, the gap between germline ends came to 12 bases. In the case of this clone: No antigen is known for it. The same CDR3 arises from other DNA sequences in this sample as well.

Tumor samples were obtained before definitive surgery or chemotherapy. This chain uses TRBV6-4 with TRBJ2-2; possible D gene TRBD1, 5 bases. Source material: tumor tissue. The TCR originated in a human donor with high-grade serous ovarian cancer. The CDR3 is CASSDVKGRTGELFF. Written as DNA, the CDR3 is TGTGCCAGCAGTGACGTCAAGGGGCGGACCGGGGAGCTGTTTTTT.